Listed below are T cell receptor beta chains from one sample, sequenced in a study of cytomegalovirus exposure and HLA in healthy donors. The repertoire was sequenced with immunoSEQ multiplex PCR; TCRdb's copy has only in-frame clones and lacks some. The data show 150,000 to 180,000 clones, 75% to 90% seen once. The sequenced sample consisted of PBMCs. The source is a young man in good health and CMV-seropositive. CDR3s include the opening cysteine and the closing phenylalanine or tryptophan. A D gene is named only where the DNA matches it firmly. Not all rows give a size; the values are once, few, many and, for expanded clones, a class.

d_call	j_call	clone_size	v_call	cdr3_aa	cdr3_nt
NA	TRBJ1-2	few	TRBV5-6	CASRSGVSYGYTF	TGTGCCAGCAGATCAGGGGTGTCCTATGGCTACACCTTC
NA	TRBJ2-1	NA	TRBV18	CASSPKSADSSYNEQFF	TGTGCCAGCTCACCCAAGTCAGCGGATAGCTCCTACAATGAGCAGTTCTTC
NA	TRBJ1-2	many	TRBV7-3	CASSLLGGYGYTF	TGTGCCAGCAGCTTACTCGGCGGCTATGGCTACACCTTC
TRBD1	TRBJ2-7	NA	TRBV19	CASSIRDSSYEQYF	TGTGCCAGTAGTATCCGGGACAGTTCCTACGAGCAGTACTTC
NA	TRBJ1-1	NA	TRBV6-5	CASSYSVRSTGEAFF	TGTGCCAGCAGTTACTCGGTCCGGTCAACAGGGGAAGCTTTCTTT
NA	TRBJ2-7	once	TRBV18	CASSFGGAYEQYF	TGTGCCAGCTCCTTCGGAGGTGCCTACGAGCAGTACTTC
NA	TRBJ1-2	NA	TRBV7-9	CASSTRQVNYGYTF	TGTGCCAGCAGCACTAGACAGGTTAACTATGGCTACACCTTC
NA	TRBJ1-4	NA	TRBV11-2	CASSLAGRHEKLFF	TGTGCCAGCAGCTTAGCTGGGAGGCACGAAAAACTGTTTTTT
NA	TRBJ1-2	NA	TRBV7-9	CASSPTAIVGYTF	TGTGCCAGCAGCCCGACAGCCATAGTTGGCTACACCTTC
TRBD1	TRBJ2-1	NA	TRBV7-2	CASSLGGQGRSGSNEQFF	TGTGCCAGCAGCTTAGGCGGACAGGGCCGTTCCGGCTCCAATGAGCAGTTCTTC
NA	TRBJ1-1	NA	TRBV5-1	CASSIETGNTEAFF	TGCGCCAGCAGTATCGAGACGGGGAACACTGAAGCTTTCTTT
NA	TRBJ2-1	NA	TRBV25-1	CASSGPRGLNNEQFF	TGTGCCAGCAGTGGCCCAAGGGGCCTAAACAATGAGCAGTTCTTC
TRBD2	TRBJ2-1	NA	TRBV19	CASSIGGFEREGRGNEQFF	TGTGCCAGTAGTATAGGGGGGTTCGAGCGGGAGGGCCGAGGCAATGAGCAGTTCTTC
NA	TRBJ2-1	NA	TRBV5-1	CASSLGSYEQFF	TGCGCCAGCAGCTTGGGAAGCTATGAGCAGTTCTTC
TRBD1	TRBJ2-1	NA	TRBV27	CASSWGTGSPYNEQFF	TGTGCCAGCAGTTGGGGGACAGGGTCCCCCTACAATGAGCAGTTCTTC
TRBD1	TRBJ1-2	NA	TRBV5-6	CASSPPWTGPYGYTF	TGTGCCAGCAGCCCTCCATGGACAGGGCCTTATGGCTACACCTTC
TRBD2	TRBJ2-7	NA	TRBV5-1	CASSLAGTRVEQYF	TGCGCCAGCAGCTTGGCAGGGACTAGGGTCGAGCAGTACTTC
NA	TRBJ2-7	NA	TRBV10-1	CASSESRQKHYEQYF	TGCGCCAGCAGTGAGTCGAGACAGAAGCACTACGAGCAGTACTTC
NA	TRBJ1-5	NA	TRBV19	CASSIGREVPQHF	TGTGCCAGTAGTATCGGACGGGAAGTTCCCCAGCATTTT
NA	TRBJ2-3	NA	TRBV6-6	CASSYSDRNTQYF	TGTGCCAGCAGTTACTCAGACAGAAATACGCAGTATTTT
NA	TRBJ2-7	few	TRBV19	CASSPDRFYEQYF	TGTGCCAGTAGTCCCGACAGGTTCTACGAGCAGTACTTC
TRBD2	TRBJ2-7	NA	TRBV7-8	CASSHLGLAGAYEQYF	TGTGCCAGCAGCCATCTGGGACTAGCGGGAGCTTACGAGCAGTACTTC